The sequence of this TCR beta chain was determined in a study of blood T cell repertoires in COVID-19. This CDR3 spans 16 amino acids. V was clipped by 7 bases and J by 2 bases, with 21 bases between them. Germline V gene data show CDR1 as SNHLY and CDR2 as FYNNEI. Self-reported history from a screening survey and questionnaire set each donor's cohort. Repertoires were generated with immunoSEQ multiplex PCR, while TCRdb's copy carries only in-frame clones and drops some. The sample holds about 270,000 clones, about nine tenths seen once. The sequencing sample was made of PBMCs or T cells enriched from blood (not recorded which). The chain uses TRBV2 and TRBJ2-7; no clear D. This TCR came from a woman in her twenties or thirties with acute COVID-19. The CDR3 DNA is TGTGCCAGCAAATTAAAATTTGGAGAAAATCCCTACGAGCAGTACTTC. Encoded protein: CASKLKFGENPYEQYF.